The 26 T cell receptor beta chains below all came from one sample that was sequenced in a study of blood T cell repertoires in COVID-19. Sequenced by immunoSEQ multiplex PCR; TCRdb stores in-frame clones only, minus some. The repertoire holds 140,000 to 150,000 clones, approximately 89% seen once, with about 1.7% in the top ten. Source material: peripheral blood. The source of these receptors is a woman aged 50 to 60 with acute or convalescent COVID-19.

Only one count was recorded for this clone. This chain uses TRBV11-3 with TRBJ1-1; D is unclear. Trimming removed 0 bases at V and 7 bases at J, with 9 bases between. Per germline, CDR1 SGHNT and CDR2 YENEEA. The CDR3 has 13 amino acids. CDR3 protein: CASSLDGGGEAFF. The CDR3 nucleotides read TGTGCCAGCAGCTTAGATGGCGGAGGTGAAGCTTTCTTT.

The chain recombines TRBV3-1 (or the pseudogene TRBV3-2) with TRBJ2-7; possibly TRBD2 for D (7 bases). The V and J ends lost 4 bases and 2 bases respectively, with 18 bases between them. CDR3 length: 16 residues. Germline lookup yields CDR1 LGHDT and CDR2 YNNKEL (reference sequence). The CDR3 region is CASSRSGTREAYEQYF. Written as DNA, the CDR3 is TGTGCCAGCAGCCGATCCGGGACACGGGAGGCCTACGAGCAGTACTTC.

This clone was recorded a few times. The CDR3 sequence is CASIPSGGRGFNEKLFF. The CDR3 DNA sequence: TGTGCCAGTATCCCTAGCGGCGGCCGCGGCTTTAATGAAAAACTGTTTTTT. The chain combines TRBV19 with TRBJ1-4; D not resolved. CDR1 LNHDA and CDR2 SQIVND come from the germline V gene (reference sequence). The length of the CDR3 is 17 residues. Between the trimmed V and J ends, which lost 7 bases and 4 bases, there was a span of 22 bases.

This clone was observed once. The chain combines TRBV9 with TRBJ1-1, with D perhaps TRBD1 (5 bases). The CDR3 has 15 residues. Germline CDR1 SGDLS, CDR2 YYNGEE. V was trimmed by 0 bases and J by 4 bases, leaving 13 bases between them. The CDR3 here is CASSVADSRATEAFF. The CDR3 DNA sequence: TGTGCCAGCAGCGTAGCTGACAGTCGGGCCACTGAAGCTTTCTTT.

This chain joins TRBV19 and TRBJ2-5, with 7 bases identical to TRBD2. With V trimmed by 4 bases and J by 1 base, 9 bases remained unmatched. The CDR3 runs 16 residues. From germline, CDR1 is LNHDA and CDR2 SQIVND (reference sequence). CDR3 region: CASSRSLAAAQETQYF. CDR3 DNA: TGTGCCAGTAGTAGGTCGCTAGCGGCTGCCCAAGAGACCCAGTACTTC.

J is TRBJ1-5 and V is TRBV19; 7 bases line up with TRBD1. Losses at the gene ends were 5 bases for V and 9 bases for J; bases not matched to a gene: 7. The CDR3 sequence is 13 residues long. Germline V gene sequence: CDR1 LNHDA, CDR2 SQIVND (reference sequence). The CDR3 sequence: CASSLTGYGPQHF. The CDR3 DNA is TGTGCCAGTAGTTTGACAGGGTACGGGCCCCAGCATTTT.

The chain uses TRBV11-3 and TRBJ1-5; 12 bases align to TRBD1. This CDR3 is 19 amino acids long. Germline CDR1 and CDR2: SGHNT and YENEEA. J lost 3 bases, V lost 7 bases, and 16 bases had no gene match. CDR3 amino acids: CASIPLLLGQGADNQPQHF. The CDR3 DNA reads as TGTGCCAGCATCCCGCTCCTCTTGGGACAGGGGGCCGACAATCAGCCCCAGCATTTT.

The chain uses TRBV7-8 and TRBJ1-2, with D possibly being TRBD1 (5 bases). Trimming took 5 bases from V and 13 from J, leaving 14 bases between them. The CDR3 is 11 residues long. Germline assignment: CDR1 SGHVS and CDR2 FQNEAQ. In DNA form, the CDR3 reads TGTGCCAGCAGCGGAGACAGTGACATCACCTTC. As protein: CASSGDSDITF.

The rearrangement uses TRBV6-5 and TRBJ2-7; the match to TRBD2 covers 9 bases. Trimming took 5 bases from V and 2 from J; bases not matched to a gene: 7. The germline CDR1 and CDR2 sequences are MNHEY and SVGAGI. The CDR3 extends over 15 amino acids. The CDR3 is CASSTGTSPAYEQYF. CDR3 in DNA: TGTGCCAGCAGTACCGGGACTAGCCCTGCCTACGAGCAGTACTTC.

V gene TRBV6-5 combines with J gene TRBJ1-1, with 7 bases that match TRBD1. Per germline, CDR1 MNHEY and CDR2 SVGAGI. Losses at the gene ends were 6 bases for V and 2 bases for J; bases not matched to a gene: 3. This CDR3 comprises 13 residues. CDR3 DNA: TGTGCCAGCAGGACAGGGCTCAACACTGAAGCTTTCTTT. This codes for CASRTGLNTEAFF.

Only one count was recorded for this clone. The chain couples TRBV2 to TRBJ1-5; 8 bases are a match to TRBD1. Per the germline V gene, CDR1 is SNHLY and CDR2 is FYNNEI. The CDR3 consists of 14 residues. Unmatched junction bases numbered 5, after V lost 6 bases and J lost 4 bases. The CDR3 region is CASSLGQGNQPQHF. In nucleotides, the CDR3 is TGTGCCAGCAGCCTCGGACAGGGAAATCAGCCCCAGCATTTT.

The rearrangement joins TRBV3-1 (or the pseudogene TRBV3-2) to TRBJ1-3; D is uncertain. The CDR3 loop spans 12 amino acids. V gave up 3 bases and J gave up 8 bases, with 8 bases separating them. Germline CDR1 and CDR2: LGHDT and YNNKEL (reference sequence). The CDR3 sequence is CASSQTGDTIYF. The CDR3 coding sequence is TGTGCCAGCAGCCAGACCGGGGACACCATATATTTT.

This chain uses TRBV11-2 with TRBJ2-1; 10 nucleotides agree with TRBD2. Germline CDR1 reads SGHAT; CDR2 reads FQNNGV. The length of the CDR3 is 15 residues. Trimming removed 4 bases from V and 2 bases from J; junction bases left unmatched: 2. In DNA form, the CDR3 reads TGTGCCAGCAGCTCTAGCGGGGGCCCCTACAATGAGCAGTTCTTC. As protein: CASSSSGGPYNEQFF.

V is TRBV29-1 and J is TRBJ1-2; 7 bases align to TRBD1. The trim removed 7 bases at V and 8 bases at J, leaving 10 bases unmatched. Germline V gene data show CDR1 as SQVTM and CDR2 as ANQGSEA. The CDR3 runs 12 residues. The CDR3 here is CSAGEFRGGYTF. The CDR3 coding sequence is TGCAGCGCCGGGGAGTTCAGGGGGGGCTACACCTTC.

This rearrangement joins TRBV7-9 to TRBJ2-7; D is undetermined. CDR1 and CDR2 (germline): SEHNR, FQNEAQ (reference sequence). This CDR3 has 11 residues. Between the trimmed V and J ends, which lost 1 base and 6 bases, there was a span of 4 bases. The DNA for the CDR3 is TGTGCCAGCAGCTTAGAGCTCGAGCAGTACTTC. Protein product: CASSLELEQYF.

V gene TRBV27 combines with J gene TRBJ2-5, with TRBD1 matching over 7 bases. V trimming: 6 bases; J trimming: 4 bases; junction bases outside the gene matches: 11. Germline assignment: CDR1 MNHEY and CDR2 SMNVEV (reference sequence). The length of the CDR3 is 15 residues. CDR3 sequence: CASRLRDSGGETQYF. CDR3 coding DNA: TGTGCCAGCAGACTAAGGGACAGTGGGGGAGAGACCCAGTACTTC.

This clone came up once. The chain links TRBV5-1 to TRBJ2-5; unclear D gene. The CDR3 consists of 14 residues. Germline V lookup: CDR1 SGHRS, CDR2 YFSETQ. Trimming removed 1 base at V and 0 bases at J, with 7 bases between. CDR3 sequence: CASSLLLHQETQYF. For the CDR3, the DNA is TGCGCCAGCAGCTTGCTACTACACCAAGAGACCCAGTACTTC. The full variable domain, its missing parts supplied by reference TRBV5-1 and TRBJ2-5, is KAGVTQTPRYLIKTRGQQVTLSCSPISGHRSVSWYQQTPGQGLQFLFEYFSETQRNKGNFPGRFSGRQFSNSRSEMNVSTLELGDSALYLCASSLLLHQETQYFGPGTRLLVL.

The CDR3 protein is CASSFGGGPPISYNEQFF. The CDR3, as DNA: TGTGCCAGCAGCTTTGGGGGAGGGCCCCCAATCTCCTACAATGAGCAGTTCTTC. The chain employs TRBV5-4 and TRBJ2-1; 7 nucleotides line up with TRBD2. The CDR3 is 18 residues long. Germline V lookup: CDR1 SGHNT, CDR2 YYREEE (reference sequence). The V segment lost 2 bases and the J segment 0 bases; nucleotides outside the gene matches: 11.

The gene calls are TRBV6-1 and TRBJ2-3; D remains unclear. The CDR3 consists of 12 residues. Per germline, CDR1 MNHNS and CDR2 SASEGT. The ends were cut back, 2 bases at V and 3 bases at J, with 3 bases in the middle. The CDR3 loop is CASSEPTDTQYF. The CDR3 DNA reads TGTGCCAGCAGTGAACCAACAGATACGCAGTATTTT.

The CDR3 DNA reads as TGTGCCAGTAGTTCAGGGGCAAGCCCCTATGGCTACACCTTC. Its protein is CASSSGASPYGYTF. The gene calls are TRBV19 and TRBJ1-2; D might be TRBD1 (6 bases). V lost 5 bases and J 4 bases, leaving 14 bases between the germline ends. The CDR3 consists of 14 residues. CDR1 and CDR2 from the germline V gene are LNHDA and SQIVND (reference sequence).

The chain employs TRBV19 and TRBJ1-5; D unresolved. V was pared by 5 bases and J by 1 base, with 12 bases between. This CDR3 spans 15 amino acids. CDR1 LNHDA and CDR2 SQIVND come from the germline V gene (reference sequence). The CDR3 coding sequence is TGTGCCAGTAGTCGGGGTCCCGAGAGCAATCAGCCCCAGCATTTT. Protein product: CASSRGPESNQPQHF.

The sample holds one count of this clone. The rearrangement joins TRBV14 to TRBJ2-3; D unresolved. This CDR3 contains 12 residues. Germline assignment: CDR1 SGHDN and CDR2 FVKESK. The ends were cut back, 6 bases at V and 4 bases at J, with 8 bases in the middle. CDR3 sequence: CASSPTSDTQYF. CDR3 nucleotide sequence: TGTGCCAGCAGTCCTACCTCAGATACGCAGTATTTT.

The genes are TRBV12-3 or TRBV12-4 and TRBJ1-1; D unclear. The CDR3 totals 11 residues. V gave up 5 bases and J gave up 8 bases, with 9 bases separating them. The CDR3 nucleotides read TGTGCCAGCAGTCCGGGGTCGGAAGCTTTCTTT. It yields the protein CASSPGSEAFF.

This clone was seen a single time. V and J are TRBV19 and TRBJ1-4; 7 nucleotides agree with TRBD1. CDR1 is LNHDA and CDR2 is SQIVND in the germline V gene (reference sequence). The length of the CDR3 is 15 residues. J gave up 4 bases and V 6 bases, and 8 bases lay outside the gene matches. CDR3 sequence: CASSFKDRDNEKLFF. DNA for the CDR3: TGTGCCAGTAGCTTTAAAGACAGGGATAATGAAAAACTGTTTTTT.

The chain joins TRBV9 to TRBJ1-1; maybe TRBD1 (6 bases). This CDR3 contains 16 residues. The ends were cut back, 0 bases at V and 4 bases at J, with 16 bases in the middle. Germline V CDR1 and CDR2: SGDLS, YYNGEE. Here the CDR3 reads CASSVAPGGAATEAFF. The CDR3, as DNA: TGTGCCAGCAGCGTAGCCCCGGGGGGGGCGGCCACTGAAGCTTTCTTT.

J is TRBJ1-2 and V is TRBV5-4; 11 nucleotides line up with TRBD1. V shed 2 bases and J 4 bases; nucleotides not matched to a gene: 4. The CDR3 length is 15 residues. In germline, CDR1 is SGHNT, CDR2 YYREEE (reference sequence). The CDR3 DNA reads TGTGCCAGCAGCTTTAGGGACAGGGGGACCTATGGCTACACCTTC. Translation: CASSFRDRGTYGYTF.